The next 7 T cell receptor beta chains were all read from a single sample in a study of cytomegalovirus exposure and HLA in healthy donors. Use of 60 Vbeta and 13 Jbeta primers characterized the PCR. Assay: immunoSEQ multiplex PCR; the TCRdb copy retains only in-frame clones and omits some. This table holds roughly 100,000 clones, about 83% found once. The sequenced sample consisted of PBMCs. Every receptor here comes from a female donor in good health and CMV-seropositive.

This clone was picked up one time. V usage is TRBV5-1 and J usage is TRBJ2-7; D might be TRBD2 (6 bases). Germline V gene lookup returns CDR1 SGHRS and CDR2 YFSETQ. The V gene lost 4 bases and the J gene lost 2 bases, with 16 bases spanning the gap. The CDR3 runs 15 residues. The CDR3 protein is CASSPVGGRAYEQYF. DNA of the CDR3: TGCGCCAGCAGCCCCGTTGGGGGGAGAGCCTACGAGCAGTACTTC.

As to this clone: The germline gene is not matched at one end of the junction; a read error may be the cause. The rearrangement uses TRBV7-9 and TRBJ1-2, with D maybe TRBD1 (6 bases). This CDR3 is built from 14 residues. CDR1 and CDR2 from the germline V gene are SEHNR and FQNEAQ (reference sequence). Written as DNA, the CDR3 is TGTGCCAGCACCAATAGGGGGGGCGGCTATGGCTACCCCTTC. Translating gives CASTNRGGGYGYPF.

The V call is TRBV6-6, the J call TRBJ2-1; D not certain. The ends were cut back, 5 bases at V and 9 bases at J, with 14 bases in the middle. The V gene's germline CDR1 is MNHNY and CDR2 SVGAGI (reference sequence). This CDR3 comprises 13 residues. CDR3 coding DNA: TGTGCCAGCAGTCGTCAGGTGGGCTGTGAGCAGTTCTTC. It yields the protein CASSRQVGCEQFF.

V usage is TRBV28 and J usage is TRBJ1-2, with a possible D match to TRBD1 (6 bases). The germline V and J ends were trimmed by 2 bases and 4 bases, with 11 bases remaining between them. Germline CDR1 MDHEN, CDR2 SYDVKM. CDR3 length equals 14 residues. The CDR3 DNA is TGTGCCAGCAGTTTAGCTGGGGGCGTCTATGGCTACACCTTC. As protein: CASSLAGGVYGYTF.

The chain couples TRBV30 to TRBJ1-1; 7 bases match TRBD1. Germline trimming cut 2 bases from V and 2 bases from J; bases unmatched to any gene: 8. The CDR3 contains 15 residues. Germline lookup yields CDR1 GTSNPN and CDR2 SVGIG (reference sequence). The CDR3 is CAWSSRTGRNTEAFF. The DNA of the CDR3 is TGTGCCTGGAGTTCTAGGACAGGCCGAAACACTGAAGCTTTCTTT.

This clone was seen only a few times. The same CDR3 is also encoded by other DNA sequences in this sample. This chain connects TRBV6-1 to TRBJ1-1; D may be TRBD1 (6 bases). Trimming stripped 6 bases from V and 1 base from J, with 6 bases between. Looked up from germline, CDR1 is MNHNS and CDR2 is SASEGT. CDR3 length equals 12 residues. DNA of the CDR3: TGTGCCAGCAGCAGGGGGAACACTGAAGCTTTCTTT. Its translation: CASSRGNTEAFF.

This clone was observed a few times. The chain links TRBV6-4 to TRBJ2-1; 10 bases are a match to TRBD1. Trimming at V came to 6 bases and at J to 2 bases, leaving 4 bases not matched to a gene. This CDR3 is 15 amino acids long. Germline loops: CDR1 MRHNA, CDR2 SNTAGT. The CDR3 bases are TGTGCCAGCAGAGACGGGACAGGGGCCTACAATGAGCAGTTCTTC. It codes for CASRDGTGAYNEQFF.